This record looks at one TCR beta chain sequence and its context. The antigen it binds to is not known. Per-base quality was not reported, and no clone a single base away is much larger than it. This record comes from a study of cytomegalovirus exposure and HLA in healthy donors (dated by TCRdb to about 2017). Broadly, across the study: According to an earlier analysis of a few hundred of the donors, about 179 million T cells yielded 95 million to 140 million unique TCR beta sequences and about 300 Gb of sequence data. Donor age, sex, ethnicity and CMV serostatus were collected together with the repertoire data. Typing coverage differed by locus: A, B, C, DRB1 and DQB1 were typed in about 620-640 donors, DQA1 in 522, DPA1 in around 580, and DPB1 in approximately 450. In an earlier analysis of roughly 540 of the donors, high-throughput TCR beta sequencing was used to judge whether each TCR beta V gene segment behaved as functional or pseudogenic. Rather than drawing on any new phenotypic data, the later analysis identified candidate immune exposures from TCR beta sequences and the way those sequences occurred across donors. An early release that covered fewer than 750 HLA-typed donors contained about 300 gigabases of sequencing data and 65 million to 100 million unique TCR sequences. To study patterns of TCR occurrence, a later analysis re-analyzed previously published TCR beta repertoires from around 660 donors and added high-resolution HLA genotyping. The study combined high-throughput TCR immunosequencing, statistical association of individual TCRs with disease status, and machine learning to predict cytomegalovirus infection status. The study aimed to test whether signatures of past pathogen exposure could be identified by cataloging public T cell receptors. The T cell repertoires of under 700 subjects were profiled by immunosequencing and related to cytomegalovirus serostatus. Both class I and class II loci were covered by HLA typing, at four-digit resolution. About 5 DR-DQ haplotypes were handled as single units for association and clustering, since linkage in the cohort was strong. Across under 500 genotyped donors of the cohort, an average of roughly 200,000 unique TCR beta nucleotide sequences per donor were sequenced, and approximately 19% of those sequences were non-productive. All discovery cohort repertoires had been generated on a single sequencing platform. Genome-wide SNP genotypes for about 60% of the roughly 670 donors were used in a later genetic analysis, which treated that subset as a discovery cohort. In addition to the first cohort of 666 subjects, a separate validation cohort of approximately 110 different subjects was used. Of the roughly 390 genotyped donors, approximately 83% fell in the genetic ancestry cluster associated with self-reported Caucasian donors. Beyond this particular receptor, the publication reports: A later analysis found that HLA-associated TCR beta chains were more clonally expanded and had lower generation probabilities than equally common non-associated chains. In a later analysis, over 15,000 TCR beta sequences were associated with specific HLA alleles at a false discovery rate of 0.05. Most TCR sequences were seen in very few donors, while some public TCRs were found in many individuals. Presence/absence analyses assumed roughly uniform sequencing depth across donors, an assumption that may not hold. A further reported finding was that TCR beta sequences accurately predicted the HLA-A and HLA-B alleles for most subjects in the first cohort. According to a later analysis, parvovirus B19, influenza, CMV and Epstein-Barr virus appeared linked to several top co-occurrence clusters. Broadly in line with IMGT annotations, most TCR beta V segments showed up in productive rearrangements about 90% or about 30% of the time in an earlier analysis of 450 to 600 of the donors. The classifier was reported to diagnose cytomegalovirus status with high specificity and sensitivity in both the original and validation cohorts. Some IMGT-functional V segments, including TRBV6-2 and TRBV6-3, could not be distinguished by the 87-base-pair reads and were therefore excluded. Immune exposure information for the cohort was limited to CMV serostatus. The study listed 150 to 200 TCR beta chains as associated with cytomegalovirus. In vitro tests confirmed that a few of the cytomegalovirus-associated TCR beta chains recognize cytomegalovirus antigens. According to a later analysis, most CMV-associated TCR beta chains appeared to be HLA-restricted, and the HLA associations seemed to be driven largely by CMV exposure. According to a later genetic analysis, donors in an Asian-associated ancestry cluster had fewer N-insertions in productive TCRs than the roughly 700-donor mean. It was suggested by the authors that the approach could potentially be generalized to other disease states and immunological phenotypes. Seventeen rarely observed V segments, including chromosome 9 orphons, were excluded from the earlier analysis of 550 to 700 of the donors because counts were too low. According to a later analysis, TCR association rates differed among HLA loci, with DRB1 alleles showing the most associated TCRs and HLA-C alleles showing the fewest. In a later genetic analysis, a missense DCLRE1C variant was associated with V-gene and J-gene trimming of TCR beta chains, and the association was replicated in an independent cohort. HLA typing was unavailable for some donors at each locus, so association tests used only the typed subset. A cluster of highly shared sequence variants was judged likely to represent a technical artifact of the sequencing pipeline. Strong co-occurrence of HLA alleles, especially DR and DQ, made assigning TCR associations to individual alleles difficult. In this cohort, only TCR beta chains were sequenced, and detectable features were limited by the absence of alpha or paired-chain data. Correlated functional status among segregating V segments might be attributable to linkage disequilibrium, but an unknown experimental factor could not be ruled out.

The method was the immunoSEQ multiplex PCR assay. For the multiplex PCR, a mixture combining 60 forward primers for TCR Vbeta segments and 13 reverse primers for TCR Jbeta segments was used. Amplification of the CDR3 region of rearranged TCR beta genes was performed with a multiplex PCR assay on genomic DNA. The Illumina HiSeq System was used to sequence the amplified TCR beta libraries as 87-base-pair reads. Per the authors' processing: In a later analysis, around 80 million unique TCR beta chains were counted across the 666 repertoires, and approximately 9.9 million of these chains were shared by at least two donors. Raw reads were error-corrected and collapsed into unique sequences with a nearest-neighbor algorithm that merged closely related sequences to remove PCR and sequencing errors. To assign V, D and J gene segments, CDR3 sequences were aligned to IMGT reference sequences. Each retained sequence needed at least a six-nucleotide match to both a V gene segment and a J gene segment. A rearrangement was called productive if the CDR3 had no stop codons and remained in frame with V and J, and every other rearrangement was called non-productive. Following IMGT convention, CDR3 was defined as the stretch from the second conserved V-encoded cysteine to the conserved J-encoded phenylalanine. The earlier analysis of 587 of the donors excluded sequences that lacked an unambiguous match to a single V gene segment. In an earlier analysis of 587 of the donors, V segments were called functional above 56.7% productive rearrangements and were called segregating when the between-donor standard deviation exceeded 5%. A statistical classification framework was built to diagnose cytomegalovirus status from the catalog of TCR beta chain sequences. In a later analysis, V and J genes were assigned by comparing TCR nucleotide sequences against IMGT/GENE-DB human TR gene sequences. The TCRdist pipeline was used in a later analysis to assign CDR3 sequences and most-parsimonious VDJ recombination scenarios. A later analysis defined each TCR beta chain by its CDR3 amino acid sequence plus V-gene family, and excluded reads lacking a unique V-gene family. A later analysis removed several hundred highly shared, low-generation-probability nucleotide sequences to deal with suspected cross-contamination and a sequencing artifact. For each public chain, a later analysis derived a clonal expansion index from normalized ranks of inferred template counts within each repertoire. A later analysis computed generation probabilities with a VDJ recombination model fitted to out-of-frame rearrangements, and checked the results against IGoR. A later analysis scored TCR-TCR, TCR-HLA and TCR-CMV co-occurrence with hypergeometric tests, applying a repertoire-size bias correction to TCR pairs. False discovery rates were estimated in a later analysis by permuting HLA or CMV assignments 20 times. In a later analysis, co-occurring TCRs were grouped using DBSCAN, and TCRdist sequence similarity was added for clustering within HLA-allele-positive subsets. Repertoires with fewer than 30,000 or more than 120,000 public chains were left out of co-occurrence clustering, as were five repertoires with anomalous nucleotide sharing. TCRdb stores this immuneACCESS table with in-frame sequences only. Part of the clones is absent; in the studies checked, under half of the shortfall reflects unresolved V genes, and no reason is known for the rest. The DNA gave D and trimming, while V, J and clone size come from that table. Across this sample there are 160,000 or so clones, with approximately 77% seen only once. The ten largest clones represent roughly 2% of the sample.

V lost 1 base and J lost 7 bases; the stretch between them is 16 bases long. From the cysteine through the phenylalanine, the CDR3 covers 15 amino acids. Only the CDR3 DNA is retained, 45 bases long and in frame from the first base. Taken from the germline V gene (reference sequence), the CDR1 and CDR2 loops are LNHDA and SQIVND. The cohort comprised some 680 healthy bone marrow donors. At the time of sampling, every cohort member was nominally healthy, though immune exposures that went unrecorded were likely present. The donor was CMV seropositive and was included in the group of almost 300 seropositive cohort members. Every donor gave a peripheral blood sample, and the peripheral blood mononuclear cells from that sample were used for TCR beta sequencing. The Qiagen DNeasy Blood Extraction Kit was used to extract genomic DNA from the blood cell samples.

This TCR came from a man between 45 and 60 years old in good health and CMV-seropositive. The rearrangement joined TRBV19 to TRBJ1-1, and perhaps TRBD1 as D gene, on 6 matching bases. Sequencing was performed on PBMCs. CDR3 protein: CASSIVRTASFEAFF. The nucleotides read TGTGCCAGTAGTATAGTAAGGACAGCAAGCTTTGAAGCTTTCTTT.